In this sample, the clone carrying this T cell receptor (beta chain) turned up a few times. The target antigen is unknown. This record belongs to a study of T cell repertoires in cytomegalovirus infection. The overall study: Based on public TCR beta signatures, there were indications of CMV infection and of a matching HLA type. Overall study results and limits: CMV carriers having the relevant HLA were flagged by cumulative public TCR beta family frequency. In two of eight donors, the top clonotype was HLA-C-restricted CMV-specific.

Using its own MiXCR run on the reads, TCRdb lists one record per CDR3 protein. The table lists 250,000 or so distinct CDR3 sequences, over 8% of them singletons. Sequenced input: PBMCs. The sequence came from a human donor in good health (CMV status not recorded). Some clones in this sample may be carry-over from other donors' samples.

CDR3 loop: CSARLGLYNEQFF. For the CDR3, the DNA is TGCAGTGCTAGATTGGGACTTTACAATGAGCAGTTCTTC. The chain has TRBV20-1 and TRBJ2-1, with a weak D call TRBD2 (6 bases). CDR1 and CDR2 (germline): DFQATT, SNEGSKA (reference sequence). CDR3 size: 13 residues. Trimming took 2 bases from V and 4 from J, leaving 9 bases between them.